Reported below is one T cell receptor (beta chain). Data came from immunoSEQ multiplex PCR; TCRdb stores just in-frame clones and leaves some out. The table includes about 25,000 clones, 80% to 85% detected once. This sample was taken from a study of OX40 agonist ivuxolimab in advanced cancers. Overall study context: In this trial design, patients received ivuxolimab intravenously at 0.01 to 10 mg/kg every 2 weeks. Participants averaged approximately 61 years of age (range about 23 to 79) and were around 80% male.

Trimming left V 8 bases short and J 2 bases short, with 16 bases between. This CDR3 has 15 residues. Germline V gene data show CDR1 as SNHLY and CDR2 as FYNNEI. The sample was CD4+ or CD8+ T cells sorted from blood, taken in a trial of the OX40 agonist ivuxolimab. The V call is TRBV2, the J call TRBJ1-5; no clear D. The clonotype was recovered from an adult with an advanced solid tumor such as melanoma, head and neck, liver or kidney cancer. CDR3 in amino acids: CASSLGSLGNQPQHF. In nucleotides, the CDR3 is TGTGCCAGCTCACTGGGGTCTTTAGGCAATCAGCCCCAGCATTTT.